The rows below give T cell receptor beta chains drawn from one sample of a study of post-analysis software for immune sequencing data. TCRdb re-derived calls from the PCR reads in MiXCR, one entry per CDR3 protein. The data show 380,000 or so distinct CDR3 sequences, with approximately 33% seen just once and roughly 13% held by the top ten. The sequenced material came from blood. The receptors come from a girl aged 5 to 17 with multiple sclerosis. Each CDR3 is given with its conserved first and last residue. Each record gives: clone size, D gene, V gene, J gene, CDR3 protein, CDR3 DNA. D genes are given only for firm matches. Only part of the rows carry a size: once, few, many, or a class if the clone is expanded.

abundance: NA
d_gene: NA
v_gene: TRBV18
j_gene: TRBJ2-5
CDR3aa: CASSTERVETQYF
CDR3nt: TGTGCCAGCTCCACCGAGAGGGTAGAGACCCAGTACTTC

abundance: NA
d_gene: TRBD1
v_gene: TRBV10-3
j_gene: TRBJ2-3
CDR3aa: CAIRATGTGGSDTQYF
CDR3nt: TGTGCCATCAGGGCCACCGGGACAGGGGGCTCAGATACGCAGTATTTT

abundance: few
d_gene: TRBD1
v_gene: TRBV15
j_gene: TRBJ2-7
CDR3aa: CATSRDRQGAYEQYF
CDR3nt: TGTGCCACCAGCAGAGATCGGCAGGGGGCCTACGAGCAGTACTTC

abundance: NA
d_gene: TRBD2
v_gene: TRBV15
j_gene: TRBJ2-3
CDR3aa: CATGTSGGAGTQYF
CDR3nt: TGTGCCACCGGGACTAGCGGGGGGGCAGGTACGCAGTATTTT

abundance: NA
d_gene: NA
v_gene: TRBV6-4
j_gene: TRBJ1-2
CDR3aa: CASSDSGTYGYTF
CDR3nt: TGTGCCAGCAGTGACTCTGGGACCTATGGCTACACCTTC

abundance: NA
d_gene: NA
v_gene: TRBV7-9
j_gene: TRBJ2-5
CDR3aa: CASSPTQGETQYF
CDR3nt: TGTGCCAGCAGCCCCACCCAAGGGGAGACCCAGTACTTC

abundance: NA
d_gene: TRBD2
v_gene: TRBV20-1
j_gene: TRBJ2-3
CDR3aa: CSARAAGGTDTQYF
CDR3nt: TGCAGTGCTAGGGCTGCGGGGGGCACAGATACGCAGTATTTT

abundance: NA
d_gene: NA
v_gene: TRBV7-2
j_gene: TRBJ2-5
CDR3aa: CASSSGTVLQETQYF
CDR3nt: TGTGCCAGCAGCTCCGGGACGGTACTTCAAGAGACCCAGTACTTC

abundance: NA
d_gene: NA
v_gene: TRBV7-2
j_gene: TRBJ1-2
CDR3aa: CASSPTVIYGYTF
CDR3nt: TGTGCCAGCAGCCCGACGGTGATCTATGGCTACACCTTC

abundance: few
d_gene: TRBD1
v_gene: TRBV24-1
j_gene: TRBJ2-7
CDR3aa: CATSRTGGGEQYF
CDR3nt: TGTGCCACCAGCCGGACAGGGGGCGGGGAGCAGTACTTC

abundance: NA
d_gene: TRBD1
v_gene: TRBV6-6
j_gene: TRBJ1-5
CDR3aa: CASSYLSQGANQPQHF
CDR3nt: TGTGCCAGCAGTTACCTGAGCCAGGGGGCGAATCAGCCCCAGCATTTT

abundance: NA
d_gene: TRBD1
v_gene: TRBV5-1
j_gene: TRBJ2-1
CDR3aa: CASSQTGTGTNEQFF
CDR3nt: TGCGCCAGCAGCCAGACCGGGACAGGGACCAATGAGCAGTTCTTC

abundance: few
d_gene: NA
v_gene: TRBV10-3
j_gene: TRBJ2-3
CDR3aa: CAIRRQERDTQYF
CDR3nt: TGTGCCATCAGGCGACAGGAGAGGGATACGCAGTATTTT

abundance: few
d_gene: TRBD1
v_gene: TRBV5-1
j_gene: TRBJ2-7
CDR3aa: CASSFVGVTGVSYEQYF
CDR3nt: TGCGCCAGCAGCTTTGTGGGAGTGACAGGGGTCTCCTACGAGCAGTACTTC

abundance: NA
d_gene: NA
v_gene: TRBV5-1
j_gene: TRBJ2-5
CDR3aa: CASSLRLAMETQYF
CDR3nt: TGCGCCAGCAGCTTGCGGTTAGCAATGGAGACCCAGTACTTC

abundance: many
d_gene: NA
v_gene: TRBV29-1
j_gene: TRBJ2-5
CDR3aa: CSVEKTGPETQYF
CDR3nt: TGCAGCGTTGAGAAGACAGGACCAGAGACCCAGTACTTC

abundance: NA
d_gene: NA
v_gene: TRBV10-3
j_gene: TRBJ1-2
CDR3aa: CAISESLIEYGYTF
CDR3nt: TGTGCCATCAGTGAGTCCTTAATAGAATATGGCTACACCTTC

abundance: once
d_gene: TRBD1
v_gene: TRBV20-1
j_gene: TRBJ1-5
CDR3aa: CGANGQGDQPQHF
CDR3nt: TGCGGTGCTAACGGACAGGGGGATCAGCCCCAGCATTTT

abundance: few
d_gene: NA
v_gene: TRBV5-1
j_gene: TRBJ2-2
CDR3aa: CASSFSQVRDTGELFF
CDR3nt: TGCGCCAGCAGCTTCTCCCAGGTGCGGGACACCGGGGAGCTGTTTTTT

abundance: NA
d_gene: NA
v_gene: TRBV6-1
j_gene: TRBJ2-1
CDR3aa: CASMRDIAFSSYNEQFF
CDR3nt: TGTGCCAGCATGAGAGACATCGCTTTTAGCTCCTACAATGAGCAGTTCTTC